This TCR beta chain originates from a study of untreated major depressive disorder. Every depressed patient was matched in pairs with a non-depressed control on sex, age, current smoking status and body mass index. Every participant had European ancestry. CD4+ T cells were isolated from thawed PBMCs by magnetic negative selection. Germline V CDR1 and CDR2: SGHTA, FQGNSA. The CDR3 is 12 residues long. J lost 8 bases, V lost 7 bases, and 7 bases had no gene match. Measured with immunoSEQ multiplex PCR; TCRdb has only the in-frame clones, and not every one. In the table there are tens of thousands of clones, about 90% of which are singletons. A word on this clone: The sample holds other DNA sequences that translate to the same CDR3.

The origin of this receptor is a young woman in good health. The source material was CD4+ T cells from PBMCs. V is TRBV7-2 and J is TRBJ1-2; 7 bases agree with TRBD1. The CDR3 is CASTRTGYGYTF. CDR3 DNA: TGTGCCAGCACCAGGACAGGATACGGCTACACCTTC. Complete variable domain (other parts from reference TRBV7-2 and TRBJ1-2): GAGVSQSPSNKVTEKGKDVELRCDPISGHTALYWYRQSLGQGLEFLIYFQGNSAPDKSGLPSDRFSAERTGGSVSTLTIQRTQQEDSAVYLCASTRTGYGYTFGSGTRLTVV.